The next 22 T cell receptor beta chains were all read from a single sample in a study of cytomegalovirus exposure and HLA in healthy donors. This PCR relied on a set of 60 Vbeta primers and 13 Jbeta primers. Sequencing was performed with immunoSEQ multiplex PCR; in TCRdb, only in-frame clones are kept and a portion is missing. This sample has a few hundred thousand clones, with approximately 80% found just once. What was sequenced was PBMCs. Receptor source: a woman aged 55-69 years in good health and CMV-seropositive.

The chain uses TRBV2 and TRBJ2-7; 7 bases line up with TRBD1. Germline loops: CDR1 SNHLY, CDR2 FYNNEI. Losses at the gene ends were 6 bases for V and 0 bases for J; bases not matched to a gene: 5. The CDR3 runs to 14 residues. The CDR3 DNA sequence: TGTGCCAGCAGCTACAGGGGACACTCCTACGAGCAGTACTTC. Translation: CASSYRGHSYEQYF.

The rearrangement joins TRBV9 to TRBJ2-1, with D uncertain. The CDR3 covers 15 residues. V lost 4 bases, J lost 2 bases, and 13 bases lay in between. CDR1 and CDR2 (germline): SGDLS, YYNGEE. This chain's CDR3 is CASSPSDSPYNEQFF. The DNA for the CDR3 is TGTGCCAGCAGCCCCAGCGACTCTCCCTACAATGAGCAGTTCTTC.

The chain carries TRBV28 and TRBJ1-5, with a possible D match to TRBD1 (6 bases). Germline assignment: CDR1 MDHEN and CDR2 SYDVKM. The V gene lost 6 bases and the J gene lost 3 bases, with 18 bases spanning the gap. The CDR3 is 16 residues long. CDR3 amino acids: CASRMGGAANNQPQHF. For the CDR3, the DNA is TGTGCCAGCAGAATGGGGGGGGCAGCAAACAATCAGCCCCAGCATTTT.

This chain connects TRBV5-1 to TRBJ1-4, with D maybe TRBD1 (5 bases). V lost 0 bases to trimming and J lost 8 bases, with 14 bases between them. The CDR3 totals 15 residues. The germline CDR1 and CDR2 sequences are SGHRS and YFSETQ. CDR3: CASSLVPGGEEKLFF. CDR3 in DNA: TGCGCCAGCAGCTTGGTACCGGGGGGTGAGGAAAAACTGTTTTTT. The variable domain in full, with the rest retrieved from reference TRBV5-1 and TRBJ1-4, is KAGVTQTPRYLIKTRGQQVTLSCSPISGHRSVSWYQQTPGQGLQFLFEYFSETQRNKGNFPGRFSGRQFSNSRSEMNVSTLELGDSALYLCASSLVPGGEEKLFFGSGTQLSVL.

The chain employs TRBV4-1 and TRBJ1-1, with a tentative D call TRBD1 (6 bases). This CDR3 contains 15 residues. The V end was cut by 6 bases, the J end by 0 bases, with 14 bases between. Germline CDR1 is MGHRA and CDR2 is YSYEKL. The CDR3 loop reads CASSFRDKMNTEAFF. CDR3 DNA: TGCGCCAGCAGTTTTCGGGACAAGATGAACACTGAAGCTTTCTTT.

The chain carries TRBV7-7 and TRBJ2-5, with 9 positions matching TRBD2. Germline V gene lookup returns CDR1 SSHAT and CDR2 FNYEAQ (reference sequence). The CDR3 runs to 15 residues. J gave up 4 bases and V 4 bases, and 7 bases lay outside the gene matches. CDR3 sequence: CASSSGTSTAETQYF. In nucleotides, the CDR3 is TGTGCCAGCAGCTCCGGGACTAGCACTGCAGAGACCCAGTACTTC.

This rearrangement joins TRBV27 to TRBJ2-7; D is possibly TRBD1 (5 bases). Per germline, CDR1 MNHEY and CDR2 SMNVEV (reference sequence). CDR3 length equals 14 residues. Trimming left V 3 bases short and J 4 bases short, with 13 bases between. The CDR3 loop is CASSFQGTPYEQYF. CDR3 DNA: TGTGCCAGCAGTTTTCAGGGAACACCGTACGAGCAGTACTTC.

This chain uses TRBV9 with TRBJ2-5, with D possibly TRBD2 on 6 matching bases. The V end was cut by 2 bases, the J end by 4 bases, with 12 bases between. In germline, CDR1 is SGDLS, CDR2 YYNGEE. This CDR3 has 14 residues. CDR3 coding DNA: TGTGCCAGCAGCGTCTTAGCGGTTGGAGAGACCCAGTACTTC. Amino acid sequence: CASSVLAVGETQYF.

The CDR3 loop is CASRRVDTGELFF. Written as DNA, the CDR3 is TGCGCCAGCCGACGGGTTGACACCGGGGAGCTGTTTTTT. The V gene is TRBV10-2, the J gene TRBJ2-2; no clear D. Germline V lookup: CDR1 WSHSY, CDR2 SAAADI. The CDR3 is made up of 13 amino acids. Trimming cost V 8 bases and J 3 bases, with 10 bases left between them.

The chain employs TRBV7-9 and TRBJ1-2; maybe TRBD1 (5 bases). Germline V gene lookup returns CDR1 SEHNR and CDR2 FQNEAQ (reference sequence). There are 13 residues in the CDR3. With 5 bases removed from V and 5 bases from J, the gap between germline ends came to 12 bases. In DNA, the CDR3 is TGTGCCAGCAGCGACCAGGGTGGGTATGGCTACACCTTC. It codes for CASSDQGGYGYTF.

The rearrangement joins TRBV19 to TRBJ1-1; weak D call: TRBD1 (5 bases). The CDR3 extends over 14 amino acids. Germline CDR1 LNHDA, CDR2 SQIVND (reference sequence). V gave up 5 bases and J gave up 5 bases, with 15 bases separating them. The CDR3 DNA is TGTGCCAGTAGTCCTAGGTTGGGGGGAACTGAAGCTTTCTTT. Protein sequence: CASSPRLGGTEAFF.

The V and J genes are TRBV5-5 and TRBJ1-2; D not certain. V was cut by 0 bases and J by 0 bases, with 6 bases left in between. Germline values: CDR1 SGHKS, CDR2 YYEKEE (reference sequence). This CDR3 contains 14 residues. CDR3 residues: CASSLGPSNYGYTF. As DNA, the CDR3 is TGTGCCAGCAGCTTGGGGCCGTCTAACTATGGCTACACCTTC.

This chain links TRBV11-2 with TRBJ1-1; the match to TRBD1 covers 9 bases. Per germline, CDR1 SGHAT and CDR2 FQNNGV. The CDR3 runs 15 residues. V was clipped by 0 bases and J by 11 bases; unmatched bases: 10. This CDR3 is CASSLDGTGRLAAFF. The DNA of the CDR3 is TGTGCCAGCAGCTTAGACGGGACAGGGAGATTGGCGGCTTTCTTT.

The V gene is TRBV10-3, the J gene TRBJ1-2; D is perhaps TRBD1 (6 bases). V lost 2 bases and J 6 bases, leaving 7 bases between the germline ends. The CDR3 is 12 residues long. Germline CDR1 is ENHRY and CDR2 is SYGVKD. The CDR3 sequence: CAISEAGDGYTF. The CDR3 DNA reads as TGTGCCATCAGTGAGGCAGGGGATGGCTACACCTTC.

The chain combines TRBV11-2 with TRBJ1-1; D is ambiguous. Germline CDR1 SGHAT, CDR2 FQNNGV. Trimming removed 5 bases at V and 1 base at J, with 14 bases between. This CDR3 spans 15 amino acids. The CDR3 loop is CASSEGRGWNTEAFF. For the CDR3, the DNA is TGTGCCAGCAGCGAGGGCCGGGGTTGGAACACTGAAGCTTTCTTT.

The chain links TRBV27 to TRBJ2-7; possibly TRBD1 for D (6 bases). V dropped 2 bases and J dropped 0 bases, with 11 bases sitting between them. There are 15 residues in the CDR3. Germline V gene data show CDR1 as MNHEY and CDR2 as SMNVEV (reference sequence). CDR3 protein: CASSLAPDSSYEQYF. CDR3 nucleotides: TGTGCCAGCAGTTTAGCCCCGGACAGCTCCTACGAGCAGTACTTC.

The V and J genes are TRBV7-3 and TRBJ1-2; 7 bases are shared with TRBD1. The CDR3 contains 13 residues. V lost 3 bases and J lost 7; bases outside the gene matches: 5. Per the germline V gene, CDR1 is SGHTA and CDR2 is FQGTGA. DNA of the CDR3: TGTGCCAGCAGCTTCGGGCAGGGGGGTGGCTACACCTTC. Amino acids: CASSFGQGGGYTF.

The V gene is TRBV10-1, the J gene TRBJ2-3; tentatively, D is TRBD1 (6 bases). In germline, CDR1 is WNHNN, CDR2 SYGVQD (reference sequence). This CDR3 is 15 amino acids long. Trimming pared 2 bases from V and 2 bases from J, leaving 11 bases between. The CDR3 DNA follows: TGCGCCAGCAGTGAGATGGGACAAAACACAGATACGCAGTATTTT. This gives the protein CASSEMGQNTDTQYF.

The chain employs TRBV9 and TRBJ2-7; the match to TRBD1 covers 10 bases. Germline CDR1 SGDLS, CDR2 YYNGEE. V dropped 0 bases and J dropped 3; count of bases not matched to a gene: 3. The CDR3 sequence is 15 residues long. In DNA, the CDR3 is TGTGCCAGCAGCGTAGCGGGGACAGGGGACTACGAGCAGTACTTC. This codes for CASSVAGTGDYEQYF.

This rearrangement joins TRBV7-6 to TRBJ1-2, with unresolved D. V was trimmed by 4 bases and J by 4 bases, leaving 4 bases between them. The CDR3 totals 11 residues. In germline, CDR1 is SGHVS, CDR2 FNYEAQ. CDR3: CASSSGYGYTF. The CDR3 DNA follows: TGTGCCAGCAGCTCGGGCTATGGCTACACCTTC.

This clone was found a few times. DNA for the CDR3: TGTGCCTGGAGCCGGGCGGGATCCGCCTACAATGAGCAGTTCTTC. Translating gives CAWSRAGSAYNEQFF. The J gene is TRBJ2-1, the V gene TRBV30; possible D gene TRBD2, 6 bases. Germline assignment: CDR1 GTSNPN and CDR2 SVGIG (reference sequence). The CDR3 extends over 15 amino acids. The ends were cut back, 3 bases at V and 2 bases at J, with 14 bases in the middle.

A note on this clone: Other DNA sequences of this sample code for an identical CDR3. The chain recombines TRBV5-1 with TRBJ2-2, with D possibly TRBD1 on 5 matching bases. This CDR3 is 16 amino acids long. The germline V gene has CDR1 SGHRS and CDR2 YFSETQ. With 4 bases removed from V and 0 bases from J, the gap between germline ends came to 13 bases. In DNA form, the CDR3 reads TGCGCCAGCAGCAGCTTAGCAGGGTCGAACACCGGGGAGCTGTTTTTT. Amino acid sequence: CASSSLAGSNTGELFF.